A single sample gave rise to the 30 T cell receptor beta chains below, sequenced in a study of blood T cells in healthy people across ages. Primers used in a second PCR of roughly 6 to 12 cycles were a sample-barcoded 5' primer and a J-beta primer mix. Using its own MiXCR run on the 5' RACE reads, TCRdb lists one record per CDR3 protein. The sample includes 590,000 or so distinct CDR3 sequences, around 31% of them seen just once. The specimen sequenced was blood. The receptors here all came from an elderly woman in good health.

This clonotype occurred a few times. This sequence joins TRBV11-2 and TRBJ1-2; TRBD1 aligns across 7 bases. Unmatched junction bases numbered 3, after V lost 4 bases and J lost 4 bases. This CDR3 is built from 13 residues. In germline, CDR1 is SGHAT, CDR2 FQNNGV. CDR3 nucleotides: TGTGCCAGCAGCTCCACAGGGGCCTATGGCTACACCTTC. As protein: CASSSTGAYGYTF.

CDR3 sequence: CASSLSGSPAGQYF. The CDR3, as DNA: TGTGCCAGCAGTTTATCGGGCTCTCCTGCGGGCCAGTACTTC. The chain links TRBV27 to TRBJ2-5; D might be TRBD2 (5 bases). This CDR3 is built from 14 residues. The V gene's germline CDR1 is MNHEY and CDR2 SMNVEV (reference sequence). Trimming cost V 0 bases and J 10 bases, with 15 bases left between them.

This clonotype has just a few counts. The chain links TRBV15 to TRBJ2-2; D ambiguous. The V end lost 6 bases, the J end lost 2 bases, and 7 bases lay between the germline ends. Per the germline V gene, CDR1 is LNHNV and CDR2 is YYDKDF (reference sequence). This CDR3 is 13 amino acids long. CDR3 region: CATSHINTGELFF. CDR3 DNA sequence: TGTGCCACCAGTCATATAAACACCGGGGAGCTGTTTTTT.

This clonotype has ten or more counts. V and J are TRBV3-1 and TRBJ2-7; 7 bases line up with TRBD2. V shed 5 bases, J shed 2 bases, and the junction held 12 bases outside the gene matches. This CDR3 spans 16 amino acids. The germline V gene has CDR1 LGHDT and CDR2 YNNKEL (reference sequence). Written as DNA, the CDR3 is TGTGCCAGCAGCTCCCGGGGAGCGGGGTCCGCCTACGAGCAGTACTTC. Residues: CASSSRGAGSAYEQYF.

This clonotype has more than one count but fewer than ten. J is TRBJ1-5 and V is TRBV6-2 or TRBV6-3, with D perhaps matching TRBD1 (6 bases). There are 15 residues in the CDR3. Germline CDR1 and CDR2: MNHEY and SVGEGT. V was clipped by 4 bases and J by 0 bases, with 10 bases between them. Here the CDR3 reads CASSFQGLSNQPQHF. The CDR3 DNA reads TGTGCCAGCAGTTTTCAGGGGCTTAGCAATCAGCCCCAGCATTTT.

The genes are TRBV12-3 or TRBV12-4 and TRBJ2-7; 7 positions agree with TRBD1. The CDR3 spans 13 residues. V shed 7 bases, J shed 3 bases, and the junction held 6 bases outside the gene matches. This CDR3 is CASTRDSRYEQYF. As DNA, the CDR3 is TGTGCCAGCACAAGGGACAGCCGCTACGAGCAGTACTTC.

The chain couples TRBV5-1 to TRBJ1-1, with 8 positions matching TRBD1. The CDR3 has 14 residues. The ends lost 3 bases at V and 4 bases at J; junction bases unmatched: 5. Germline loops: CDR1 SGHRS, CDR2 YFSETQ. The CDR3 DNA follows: TGCGCCAGCAGCTCCGACAGGGGAATCACTGAAGCTTTCTTT. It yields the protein CASSSDRGITEAFF.

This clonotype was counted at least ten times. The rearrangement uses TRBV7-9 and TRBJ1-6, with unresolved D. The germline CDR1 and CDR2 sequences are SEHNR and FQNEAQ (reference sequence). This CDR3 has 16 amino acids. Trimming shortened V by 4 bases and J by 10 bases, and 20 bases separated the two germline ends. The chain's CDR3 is CASSSLEAAAKSPLHF. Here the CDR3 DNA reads TGTGCCAGCAGCTCTCTTGAGGCAGCCGCGAAGTCACCCCTCCACTTT.

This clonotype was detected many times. The CDR3 reads CASSTSGGPTDTQYF. The CDR3 DNA reads as TGTGCCAGCAGTACTAGCGGGGGTCCCACAGATACGCAGTATTTT. The chain joins TRBV12-3 or TRBV12-4 to TRBJ2-3; TRBD2 matches at 11 bases. J lost 2 bases, V lost 5 bases, and 3 bases had no gene match. This CDR3 contains 15 residues.

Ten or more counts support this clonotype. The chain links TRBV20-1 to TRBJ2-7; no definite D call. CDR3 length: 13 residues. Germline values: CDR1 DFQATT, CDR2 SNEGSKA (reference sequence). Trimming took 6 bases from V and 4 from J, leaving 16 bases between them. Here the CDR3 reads CSARPSQKYEQYF. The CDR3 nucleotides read TGCAGTGCGCGACCGTCCCAGAAATACGAGCAGTACTTC.

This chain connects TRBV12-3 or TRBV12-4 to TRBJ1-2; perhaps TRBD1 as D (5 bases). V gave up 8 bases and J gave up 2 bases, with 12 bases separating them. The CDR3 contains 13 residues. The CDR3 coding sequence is TGTGCCAGCGGTGGGGGGGTGAACTATGGCTACACCTTC. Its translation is CASGGGVNYGYTF.

For the CDR3, the DNA is TGCGCCAGCAGCTTGGAGAGCGGGGGGGCCGCAGAGACCCAGTACTTC. Its translation: CASSLESGGAAETQYF. The chain recombines TRBV5-1 with TRBJ2-5, with 10 bases identical to TRBD2. This CDR3 has 16 amino acids. CDR1 and CDR2 from the germline V gene are SGHRS and YFSETQ. Losses at the gene ends were 0 bases for V and 4 bases for J; bases not matched to a gene: 6.

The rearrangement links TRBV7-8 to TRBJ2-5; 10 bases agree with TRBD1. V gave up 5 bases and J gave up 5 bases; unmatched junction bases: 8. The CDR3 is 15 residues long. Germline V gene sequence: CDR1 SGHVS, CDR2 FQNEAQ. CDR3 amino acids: CASSVRTGGGETQYF. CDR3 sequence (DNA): TGTGCCAGCAGCGTCCGGACAGGGGGAGGGGAGACCCAGTACTTC.

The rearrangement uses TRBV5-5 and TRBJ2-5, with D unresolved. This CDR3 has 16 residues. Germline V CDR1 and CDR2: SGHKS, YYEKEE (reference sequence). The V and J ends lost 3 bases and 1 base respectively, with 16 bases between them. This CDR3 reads CASSSEASEFQETQYF. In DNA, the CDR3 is TGTGCCAGCAGCTCTGAGGCAAGCGAATTCCAAGAGACCCAGTACTTC.

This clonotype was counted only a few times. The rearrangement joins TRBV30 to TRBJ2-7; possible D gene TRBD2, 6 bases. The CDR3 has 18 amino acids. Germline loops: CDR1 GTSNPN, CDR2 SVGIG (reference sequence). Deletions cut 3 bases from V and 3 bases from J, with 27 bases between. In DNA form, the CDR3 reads TGTGCCTGGAGCGGGGATACAGGAGGGAGAAGGTCGGTCTACGAGCAGTACTTC. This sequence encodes CAWSGDTGGRRSVYEQYF. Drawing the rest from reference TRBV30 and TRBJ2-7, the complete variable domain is SQTIHQWPATLVQPVGSPLSLECTVEGTSNPNLYWYRQAAGRGLQLLFYSVGIGQISSEVPQNLSASRPQDRQFILSSKKLLLSDSGFYLCAWSGDTGGRRSVYEQYFGPGTRLTVT.

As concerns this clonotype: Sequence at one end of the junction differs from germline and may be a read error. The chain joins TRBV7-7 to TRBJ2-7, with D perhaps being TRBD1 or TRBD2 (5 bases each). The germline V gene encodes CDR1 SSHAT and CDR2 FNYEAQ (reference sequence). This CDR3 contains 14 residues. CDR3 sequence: CASSPGTFTYEQYF. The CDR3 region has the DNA TGTGCTAGCAGCCCGGGGACGTTCACCTACGAGCAGTACTTC.

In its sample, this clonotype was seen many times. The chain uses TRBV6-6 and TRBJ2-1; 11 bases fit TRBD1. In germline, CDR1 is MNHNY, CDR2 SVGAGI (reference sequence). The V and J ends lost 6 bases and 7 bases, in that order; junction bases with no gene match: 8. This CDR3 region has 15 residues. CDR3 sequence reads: CASRNRDRGGNEQFF. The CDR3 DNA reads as TGTGCCAGCAGGAACCGGGACAGGGGGGGAAATGAGCAGTTCTTC.

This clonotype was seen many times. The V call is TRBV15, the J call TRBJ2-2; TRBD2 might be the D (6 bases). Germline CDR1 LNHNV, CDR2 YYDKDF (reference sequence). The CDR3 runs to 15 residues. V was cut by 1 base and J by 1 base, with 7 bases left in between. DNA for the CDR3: TGTGCCACCAGCAGAGTGGGGGGGAACACCGGGGAGCTGTTTTTT. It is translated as CATSRVGGNTGELFF.

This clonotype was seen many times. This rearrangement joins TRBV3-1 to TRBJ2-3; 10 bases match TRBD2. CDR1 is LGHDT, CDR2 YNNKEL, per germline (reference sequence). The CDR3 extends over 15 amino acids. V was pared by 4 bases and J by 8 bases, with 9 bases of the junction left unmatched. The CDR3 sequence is CASSPLGSGGVTQYF. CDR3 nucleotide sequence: TGTGCCAGCAGCCCCCTAGGGAGCGGGGGGGTTACGCAGTATTTT.

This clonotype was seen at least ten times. CDR3 sequence (DNA): TGTGCCAGCAGCCCAACAGGGGGCGGGAATCAGCCCCAGCATTTT. Amino acids: CASSPTGGGNQPQHF. The chain is built from TRBV7-2 and TRBJ1-5; 9 nucleotides agree with TRBD1. The length of the CDR3 is 15 residues. J was trimmed by 4 bases and V by 5 bases; bases with no gene match: 6. The germline V gene encodes CDR1 SGHTA and CDR2 FQGNSA.

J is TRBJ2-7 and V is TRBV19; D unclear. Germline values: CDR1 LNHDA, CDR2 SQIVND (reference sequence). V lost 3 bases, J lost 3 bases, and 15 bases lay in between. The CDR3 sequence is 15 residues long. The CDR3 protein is CASSMGSPRFYEQYF. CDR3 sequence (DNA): TGTGCCAGTAGTATGGGCAGCCCGAGATTCTACGAGCAGTACTTC. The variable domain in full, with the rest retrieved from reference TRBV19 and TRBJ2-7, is DGGITQSPKYLFRKEGQNVTLSCEQNLNHDAMYWYRQDPGQGLRLIYYSQIVNDFQKGDIAEGYSVSREKKESFPLTVTSAQKNPTAFYLCASSMGSPRFYEQYFGPGTRLTVT.

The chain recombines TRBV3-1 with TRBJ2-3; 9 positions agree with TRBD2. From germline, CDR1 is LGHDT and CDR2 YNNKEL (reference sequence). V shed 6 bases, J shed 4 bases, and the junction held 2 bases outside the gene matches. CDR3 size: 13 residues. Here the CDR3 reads CASRGGGADTQYF. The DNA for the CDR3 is TGTGCCAGCAGAGGCGGGGGGGCAGATACGCAGTATTTT.

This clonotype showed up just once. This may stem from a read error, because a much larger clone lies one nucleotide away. This chain's CDR3 is CASSMRGQGGMWSSYNEQYF. The DNA of the CDR3 is TGTGCCAGCAGTATGAGAGGACAGGGAGGGATGTGGTCCAGCTACAATGAGCAGTACTTC. This sequence joins TRBV27 and TRBJ2-7, with D perhaps TRBD1 (8 bases). The V and J ends lost 5 bases and 7 bases respectively, with 36 bases between them. There are 20 residues in the CDR3. Per the germline V gene, CDR1 is MNHEY and CDR2 is SMNVEV (reference sequence).

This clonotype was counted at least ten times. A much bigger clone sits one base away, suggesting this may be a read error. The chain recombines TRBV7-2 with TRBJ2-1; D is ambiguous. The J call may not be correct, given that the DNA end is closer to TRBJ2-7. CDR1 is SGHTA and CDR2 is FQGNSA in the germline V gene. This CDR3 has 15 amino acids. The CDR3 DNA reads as TGTGCCAGCAGCTTAGGGCAGAGCTCCTACAATGAGCAGTACTTC. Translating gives CASSLGQSSYNEQYF.

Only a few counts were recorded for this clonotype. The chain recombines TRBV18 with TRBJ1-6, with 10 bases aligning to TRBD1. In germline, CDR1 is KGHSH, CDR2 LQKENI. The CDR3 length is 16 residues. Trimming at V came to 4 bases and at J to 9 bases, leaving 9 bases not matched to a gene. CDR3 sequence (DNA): TGTGCCAGCTCACGACCTTCCGGGACAGGGGTTTCACCCCTCCACTTT. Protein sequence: CASSRPSGTGVSPLHF.

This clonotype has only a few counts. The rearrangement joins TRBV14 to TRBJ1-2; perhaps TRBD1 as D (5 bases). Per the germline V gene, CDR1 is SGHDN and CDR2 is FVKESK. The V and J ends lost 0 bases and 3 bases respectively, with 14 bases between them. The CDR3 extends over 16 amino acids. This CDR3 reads CASSQDPGRGYYGYTF. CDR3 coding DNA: TGTGCCAGCAGCCAAGATCCCGGACGGGGCTACTATGGCTACACCTTC.

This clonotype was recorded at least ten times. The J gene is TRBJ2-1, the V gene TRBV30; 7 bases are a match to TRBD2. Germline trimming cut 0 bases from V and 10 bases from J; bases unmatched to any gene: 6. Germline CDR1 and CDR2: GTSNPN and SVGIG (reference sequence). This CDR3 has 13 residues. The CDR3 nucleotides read TGTGCCTGGAGTGTACGGGGGGTGAGGGAGCAGTTCTTC. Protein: CAWSVRGVREQFF. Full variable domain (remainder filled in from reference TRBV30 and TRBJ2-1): SQTIHQWPATLVQPVGSPLSLECTVEGTSNPNLYWYRQAAGRGLQLLFYSVGIGQISSEVPQNLSASRPQDRQFILSSKKLLLSDSGFYLCAWSVRGVREQFFGPGTRLTVL.

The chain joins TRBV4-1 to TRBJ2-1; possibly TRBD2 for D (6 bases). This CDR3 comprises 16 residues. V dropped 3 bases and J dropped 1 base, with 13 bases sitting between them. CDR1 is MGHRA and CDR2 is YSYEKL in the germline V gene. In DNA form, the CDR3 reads TGCGCCAGCAGCCACGAGACTAGTCGGTCCTACAATGAGCAGTTCTTC. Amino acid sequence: CASSHETSRSYNEQFF.

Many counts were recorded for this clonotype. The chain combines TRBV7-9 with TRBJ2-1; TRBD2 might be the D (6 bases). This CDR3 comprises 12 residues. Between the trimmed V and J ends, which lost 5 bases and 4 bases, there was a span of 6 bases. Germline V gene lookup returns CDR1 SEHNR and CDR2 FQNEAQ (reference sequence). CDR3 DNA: TGTGCCAGCAGCCGGGGGTACAATGAGCAGTTCTTC. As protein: CASSRGYNEQFF.

The CDR3 region is CSADGGSPDKLYEQYF. CDR3 DNA sequence: TGCAGTGCGGACGGAGGTTCTCCTGACAAACTATACGAGCAGTACTTC. The chain couples TRBV20-1 to TRBJ2-7, with D perhaps matching TRBD2 (5 bases). Trimming pared 6 bases from V and 4 bases from J, leaving 25 bases between. The CDR3 runs 16 residues. Germline V gene sequence: CDR1 DFQATT, CDR2 SNEGSKA (reference sequence).